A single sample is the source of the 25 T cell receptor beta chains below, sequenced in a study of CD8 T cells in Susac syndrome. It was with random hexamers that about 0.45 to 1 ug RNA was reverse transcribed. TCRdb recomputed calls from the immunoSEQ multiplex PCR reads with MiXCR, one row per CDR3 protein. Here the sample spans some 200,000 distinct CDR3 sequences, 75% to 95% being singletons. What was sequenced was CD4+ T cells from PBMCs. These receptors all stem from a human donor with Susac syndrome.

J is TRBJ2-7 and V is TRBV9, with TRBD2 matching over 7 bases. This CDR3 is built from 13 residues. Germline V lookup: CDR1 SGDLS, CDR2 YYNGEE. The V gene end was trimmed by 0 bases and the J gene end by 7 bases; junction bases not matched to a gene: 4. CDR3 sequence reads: CASSVGSGAEQYF. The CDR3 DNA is TGTGCCAGCAGCGTAGGGAGCGGGGCGGAGCAGTACTTC. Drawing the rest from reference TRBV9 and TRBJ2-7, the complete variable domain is DSGVTQTPKHLITATGQRVTLRCSPRSGDLSVYWYQQSLDQGLQFLIQYYNGEERAKGNILERFSAQQFPDLHSELNLSSLELGDSALYFCASSVGSGAEQYFGPGTRLTVT.

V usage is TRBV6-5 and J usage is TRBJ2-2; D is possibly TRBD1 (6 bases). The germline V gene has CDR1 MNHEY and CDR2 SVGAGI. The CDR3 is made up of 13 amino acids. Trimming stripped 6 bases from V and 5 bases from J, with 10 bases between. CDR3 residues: CASRETGTGELFF. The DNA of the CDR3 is TGTGCCAGCAGAGAAACAGGGACCGGGGAGCTGTTTTTT.

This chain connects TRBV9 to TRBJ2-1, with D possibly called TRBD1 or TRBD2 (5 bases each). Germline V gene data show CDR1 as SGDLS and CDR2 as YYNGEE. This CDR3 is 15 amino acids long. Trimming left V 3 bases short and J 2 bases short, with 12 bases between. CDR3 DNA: TGTGCCAGCAGCGCCGGGACGGCGGCCTACAATGAGCAGTTCTTC. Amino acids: CASSAGTAAYNEQFF.

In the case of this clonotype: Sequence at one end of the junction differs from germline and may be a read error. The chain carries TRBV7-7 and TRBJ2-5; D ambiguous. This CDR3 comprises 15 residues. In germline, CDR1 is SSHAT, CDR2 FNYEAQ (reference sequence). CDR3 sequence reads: CASSRGSRPQETQYF. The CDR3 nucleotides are TGTGCTAGCAGCCGAGGTAGCAGGCCACAAGAGACCCAGTACTTC.

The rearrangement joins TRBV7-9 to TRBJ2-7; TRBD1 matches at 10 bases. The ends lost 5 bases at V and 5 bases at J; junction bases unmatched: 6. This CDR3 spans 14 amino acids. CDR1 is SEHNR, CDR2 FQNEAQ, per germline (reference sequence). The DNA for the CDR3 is TGTGCCAGCAGCCCCGGGACAGGGGACAACGAGCAGTACTTC. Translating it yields CASSPGTGDNEQYF.

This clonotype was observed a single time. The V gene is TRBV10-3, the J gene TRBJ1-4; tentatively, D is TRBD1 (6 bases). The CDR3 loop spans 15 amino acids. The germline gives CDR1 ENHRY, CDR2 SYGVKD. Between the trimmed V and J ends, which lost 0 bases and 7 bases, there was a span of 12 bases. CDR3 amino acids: CAISESLQGGEKLFF. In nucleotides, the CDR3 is TGTGCCATCAGTGAGTCGTTACAGGGTGGTGAAAAACTGTTTTTT.

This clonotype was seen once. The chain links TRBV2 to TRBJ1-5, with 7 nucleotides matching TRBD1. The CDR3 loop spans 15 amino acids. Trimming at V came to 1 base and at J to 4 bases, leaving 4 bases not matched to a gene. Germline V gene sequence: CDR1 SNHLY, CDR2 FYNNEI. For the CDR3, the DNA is TGTGCCAGCAGTGAAGGGAGGGGGCTTAATCAGCCCCAGCATTTT. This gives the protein CASSEGRGLNQPQHF. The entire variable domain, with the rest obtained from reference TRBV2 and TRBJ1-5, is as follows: EPEVTQTPSHQVTQMGQEVILRCVPISNHLYFYWYRQILGQKVEFLVSFYNNEISEKSEIFDDQFSVERPDGSNFTLKIRSTKLEDSAMYFCASSEGRGLNQPQHFGDGTRLSIL.

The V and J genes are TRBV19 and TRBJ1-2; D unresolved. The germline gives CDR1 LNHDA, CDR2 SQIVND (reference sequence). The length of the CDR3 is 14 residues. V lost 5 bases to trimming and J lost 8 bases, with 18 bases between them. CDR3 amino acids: CASSVKGPSRGYTF. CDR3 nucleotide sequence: TGTGCCAGTAGTGTAAAAGGACCGTCTCGGGGCTACACCTTC.

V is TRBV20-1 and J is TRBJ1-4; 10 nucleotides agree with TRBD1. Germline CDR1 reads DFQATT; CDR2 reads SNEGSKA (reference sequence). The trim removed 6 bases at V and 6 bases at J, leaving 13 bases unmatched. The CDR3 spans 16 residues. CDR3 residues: CSAIGTGASVDEKLFF. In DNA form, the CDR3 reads TGCAGTGCCATCGGGACAGGGGCGAGTGTCGATGAAAAACTGTTTTTT.

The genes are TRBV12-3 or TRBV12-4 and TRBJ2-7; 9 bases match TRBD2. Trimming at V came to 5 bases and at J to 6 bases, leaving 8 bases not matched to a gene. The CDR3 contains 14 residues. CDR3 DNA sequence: TGTGCCAGCAGTCCCTCTAGCGGGATTGGCGAGCAGTACTTC. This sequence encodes CASSPSSGIGEQYF.

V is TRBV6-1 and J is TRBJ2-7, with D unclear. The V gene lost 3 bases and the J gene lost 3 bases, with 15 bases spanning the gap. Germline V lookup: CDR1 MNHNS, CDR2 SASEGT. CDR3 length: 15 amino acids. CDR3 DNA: TGTGCCAGCAGTGAGAGGAGCGCAGGTCGCTACGAGCAGTACTTC. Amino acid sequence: CASSERSAGRYEQYF.

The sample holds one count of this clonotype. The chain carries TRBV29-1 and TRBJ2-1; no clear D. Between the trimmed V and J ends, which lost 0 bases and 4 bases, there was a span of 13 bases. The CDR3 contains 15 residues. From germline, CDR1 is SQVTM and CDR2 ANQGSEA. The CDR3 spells CSVEDLQTRYNEQFF. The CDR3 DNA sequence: TGCAGCGTTGAAGATCTCCAGACGCGGTACAATGAGCAGTTCTTC.

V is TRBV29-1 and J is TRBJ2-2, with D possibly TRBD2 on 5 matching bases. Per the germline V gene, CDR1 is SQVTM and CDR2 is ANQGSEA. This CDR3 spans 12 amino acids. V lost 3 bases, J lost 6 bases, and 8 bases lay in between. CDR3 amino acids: CSVDWRAGELFF. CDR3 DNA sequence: TGCAGCGTTGATTGGCGGGCCGGGGAGCTGTTTTTT.

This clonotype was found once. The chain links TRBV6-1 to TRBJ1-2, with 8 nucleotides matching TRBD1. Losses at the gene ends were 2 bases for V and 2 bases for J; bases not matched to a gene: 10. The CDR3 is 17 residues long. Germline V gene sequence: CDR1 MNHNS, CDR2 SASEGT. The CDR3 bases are TGTGCCAGCAGTGAAACCAGGGGGCGATTTGTGAACTATGGCTACACCTTC. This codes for CASSETRGRFVNYGYTF.

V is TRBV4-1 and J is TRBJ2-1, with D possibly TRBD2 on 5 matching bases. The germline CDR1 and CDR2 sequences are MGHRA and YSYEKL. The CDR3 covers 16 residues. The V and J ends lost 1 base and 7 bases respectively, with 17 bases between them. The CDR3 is CASSQVLAGSRNEQFF. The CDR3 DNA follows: TGCGCCAGCAGCCAAGTGCTCGCGGGCAGTAGGAATGAGCAGTTCTTC.

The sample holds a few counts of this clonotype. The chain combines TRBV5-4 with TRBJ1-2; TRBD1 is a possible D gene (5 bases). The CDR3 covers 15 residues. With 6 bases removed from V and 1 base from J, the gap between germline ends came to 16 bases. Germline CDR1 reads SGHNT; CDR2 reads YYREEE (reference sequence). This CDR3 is CASTRGGGINYGYTF. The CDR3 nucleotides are TGTGCCAGCACCCGAGGTGGGGGGATTAACTATGGCTACACCTTC.

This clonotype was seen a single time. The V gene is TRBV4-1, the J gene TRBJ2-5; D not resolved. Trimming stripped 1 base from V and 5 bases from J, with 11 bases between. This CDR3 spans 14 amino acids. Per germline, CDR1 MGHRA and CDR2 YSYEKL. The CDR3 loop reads CASSQVGSVETQYF. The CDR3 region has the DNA TGCGCCAGCAGCCAAGTGGGCTCCGTGGAGACCCAGTACTTC.

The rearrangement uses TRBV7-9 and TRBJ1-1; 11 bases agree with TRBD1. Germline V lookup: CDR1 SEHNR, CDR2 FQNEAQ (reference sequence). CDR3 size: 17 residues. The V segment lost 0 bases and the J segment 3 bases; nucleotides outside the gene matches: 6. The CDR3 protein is CASSLARTGGADTEAFF. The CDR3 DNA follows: TGTGCCAGCAGCTTAGCGCGGACAGGGGGCGCGGACACTGAAGCTTTCTTT.

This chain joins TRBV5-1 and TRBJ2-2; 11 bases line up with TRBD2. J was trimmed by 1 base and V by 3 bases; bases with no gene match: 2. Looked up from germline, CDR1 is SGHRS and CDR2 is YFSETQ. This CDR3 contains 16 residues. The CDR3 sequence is CASSSLAGENTGELFF. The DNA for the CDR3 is TGCGCCAGCAGCTCACTAGCGGGAGAGAACACCGGGGAGCTGTTTTTT.

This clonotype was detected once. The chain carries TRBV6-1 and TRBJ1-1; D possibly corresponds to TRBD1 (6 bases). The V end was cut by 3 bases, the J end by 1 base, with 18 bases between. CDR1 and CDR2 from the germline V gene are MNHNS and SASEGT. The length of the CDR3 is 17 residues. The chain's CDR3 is CASSDRRKGHRNTEAFF. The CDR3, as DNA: TGTGCCAGCAGTGATAGAAGGAAGGGACACCGGAACACTGAAGCTTTCTTT.

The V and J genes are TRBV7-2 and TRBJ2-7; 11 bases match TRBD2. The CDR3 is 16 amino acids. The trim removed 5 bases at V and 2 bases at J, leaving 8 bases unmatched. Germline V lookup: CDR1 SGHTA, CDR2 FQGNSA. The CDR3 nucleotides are TGTGCCAGCAGCCTAAGGACTAGCGGGTTTACCTACGAGCAGTACTTC. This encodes CASSLRTSGFTYEQYF. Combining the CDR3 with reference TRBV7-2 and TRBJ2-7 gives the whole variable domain GAGVSQSPSNKVTEKGKDVELRCDPISGHTALYWYRQSLGQGLEFLIYFQGNSAPDKSGLPSDRFSAERTGGSVSTLTIQRTQQEDSAVYLCASSLRTSGFTYEQYFGPGTRLTVT.

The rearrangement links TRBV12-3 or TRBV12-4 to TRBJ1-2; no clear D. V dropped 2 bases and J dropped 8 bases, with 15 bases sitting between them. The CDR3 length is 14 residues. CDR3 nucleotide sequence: TGTGCCAGCAGTTTAAACGGCGCAGCTGGGGGCTACACCTTC. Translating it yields CASSLNGAAGGYTF.

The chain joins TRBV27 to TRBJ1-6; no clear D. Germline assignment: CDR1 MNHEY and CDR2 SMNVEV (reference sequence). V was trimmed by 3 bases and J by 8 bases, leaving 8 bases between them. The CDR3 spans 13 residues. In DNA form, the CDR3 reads TGTGCCAGCAGTTTCGGAAATCATTCACCCCTCCACTTT. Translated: CASSFGNHSPLHF.

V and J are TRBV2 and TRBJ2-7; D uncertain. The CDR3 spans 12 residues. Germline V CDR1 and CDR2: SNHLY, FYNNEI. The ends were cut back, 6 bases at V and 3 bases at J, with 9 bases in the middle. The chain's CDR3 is CASRQSSYEQYF. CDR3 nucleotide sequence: TGTGCCAGCAGGCAGTCTAGCTACGAGCAGTACTTC.

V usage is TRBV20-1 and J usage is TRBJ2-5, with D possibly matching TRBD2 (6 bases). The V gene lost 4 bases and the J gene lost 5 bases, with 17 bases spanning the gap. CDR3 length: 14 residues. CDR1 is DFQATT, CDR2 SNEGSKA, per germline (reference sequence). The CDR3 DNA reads TGCAGTGCTATACCCACGGAGGGTATTGAGACCCAGTACTTC. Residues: CSAIPTEGIETQYF.